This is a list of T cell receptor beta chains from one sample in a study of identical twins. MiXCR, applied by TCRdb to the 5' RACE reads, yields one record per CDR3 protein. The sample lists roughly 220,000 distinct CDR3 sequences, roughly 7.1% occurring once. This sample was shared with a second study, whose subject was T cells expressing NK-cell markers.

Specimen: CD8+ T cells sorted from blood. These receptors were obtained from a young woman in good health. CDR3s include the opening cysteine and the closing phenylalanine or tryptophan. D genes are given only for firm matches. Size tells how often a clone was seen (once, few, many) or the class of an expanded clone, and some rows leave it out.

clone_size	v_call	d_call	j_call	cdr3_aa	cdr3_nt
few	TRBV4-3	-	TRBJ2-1	CASSQYSYNEQFF	TGCGCCAGCAGCCAATATTCCTACAATGAGCAGTTCTTC
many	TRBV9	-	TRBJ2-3	CASSPGPGPRTDTQYF	TGTGCCAGCAGCCCGGGTCCAGGGCCTCGCACAGATACGCAGTATTTT
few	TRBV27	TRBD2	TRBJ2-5	CASSSLAGGETQYF	TGTGCCAGCAGTTCCCTAGCGGGGGGAGAGACCCAGTACTTC
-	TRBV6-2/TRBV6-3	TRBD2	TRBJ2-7	CASSLIRLARAYEQYF	TGTGCCAGCAGCCTGATACGACTAGCGAGGGCCTACGAGCAGTACTTC
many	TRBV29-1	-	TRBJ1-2	CSVGARYGYTF	TGCAGCGTTGGGGCTAGGTACGGCTACACCTTC
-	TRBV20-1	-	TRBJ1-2	CSARDTDANYGYTF	TGCAGTGCTAGGGACACTGACGCCAACTATGGCTACACCTTC
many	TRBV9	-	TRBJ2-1	CANTIEFF	TGTGCCAACACGATAGAGTTCTTC
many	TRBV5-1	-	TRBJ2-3	CASSLAGDTDTQYF	TGCGCCAGCAGCTTGGCAGGGGACACAGATACGCAGTATTTT
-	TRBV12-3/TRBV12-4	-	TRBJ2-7	CASSFMGGEQYF	TGTGCCAGCAGTTTTATGGGAGGCGAGCAGTACTTC
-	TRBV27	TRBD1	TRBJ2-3	CASSLNPGGPTDTQYF	TGTGCCAGCAGTTTAAATCCAGGGGGCCCTACAGATACGCAGTATTTT
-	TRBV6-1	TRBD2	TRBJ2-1	CASRVGTSGYNEQFF	TGTGCCAGCAGGGTCGGGACTAGCGGCTACAATGAGCAGTTCTTC
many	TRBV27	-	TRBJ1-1	CASRYNTEAFF	TGTGCCAGCCGATACAACACTGAAGCTTTCTTT
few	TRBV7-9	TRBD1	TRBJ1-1	CASSLGDSEAFF	TGTGCCAGCAGCTTAGGGGACAGTGAAGCTTTCTTT
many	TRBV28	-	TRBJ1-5	CASSRNQPQHF	TGTGCCAGCAGTCGGAATCAGCCCCAGCATTTT
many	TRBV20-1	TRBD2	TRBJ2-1	CSARLAGGGEQFF	TGCAGTGCTAGGCTAGCGGGAGGAGGTGAGCAGTTCTTC
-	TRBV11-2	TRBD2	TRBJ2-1	CASSLGLAGHEQFF	TGTGCCAGCAGCTTAGGACTAGCCGGACATGAGCAGTTCTTC
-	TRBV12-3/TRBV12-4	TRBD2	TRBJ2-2	CASNPAGDGTGELFF	TGTGCCAGCAATCCCGCGGGAGACGGCACCGGGGAGCTGTTTTTT
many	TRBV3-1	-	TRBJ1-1	CASSLNPGRGTEAFF	TGTGCCAGCAGCCTCAATCCCGGGCGGGGGACTGAAGCTTTCTTT
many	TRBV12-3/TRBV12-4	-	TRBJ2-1	CASSFGQDRSAF	TGTGCCAGCAGTTTCGGCCAGGATAGGTCGGCCTTC
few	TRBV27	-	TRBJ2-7	CASSPVGYSSYEQYF	TGTGCCAGCAGTCCTGTGGGGTACAGCTCCTACGAGCAGTACTTC
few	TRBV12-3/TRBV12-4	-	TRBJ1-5	CASSSRGGGQPQHF	TGTGCCAGCAGTTCCCGGGGGGGCGGTCAGCCCCAGCATTTT
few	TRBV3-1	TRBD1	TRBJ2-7	CASSPQMRTGSYEQYF	TGTGCCAGCAGCCCGCAGATGAGGACAGGGTCCTACGAGCAGTACTTC
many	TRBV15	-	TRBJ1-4	CATSTGGSWGVVNEKLFF	TGTGCCACCAGCACCGGCGGGAGCTGGGGGGTCGTAAATGAAAAACTGTTTTTT
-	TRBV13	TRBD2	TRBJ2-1	CASSPRGGVNEQFF	TGTGCCAGCAGCCCCCGGGGGGGCGTAAATGAGCAGTTCTTC
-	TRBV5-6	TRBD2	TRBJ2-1	CASSLETSGRFYNEQFF	TGTGCCAGCAGCTTGGAGACTAGCGGGAGATTTTACAATGAGCAGTTCTTC
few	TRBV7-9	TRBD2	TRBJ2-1	CASSSPSGVYNEQFF	TGTGCCAGCAGCTCCCCCAGCGGGGTTTACAATGAGCAGTTCTTC
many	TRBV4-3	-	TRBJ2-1	CASSQHMRNGNEQFF	TGCGCCAGCAGCCAACACATGCGGAACGGGAATGAGCAGTTCTTC
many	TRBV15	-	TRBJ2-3	CATSRDKTAGRTDTQYF	TGTGCCACCAGCAGAGATAAGACGGCGGGGCGCACAGATACGCAGTATTTT
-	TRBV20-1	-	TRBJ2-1	CSASPLASTYNEQFF	TGCAGTGCTAGCCCACTAGCTTCGACCTACAATGAGCAGTTCTTC